This paragraph reports one TCR beta chain. The data were taken from a study of blood T cell repertoires in COVID-19. About the research overall: Material from acute and convalescent COVID-19 was sourced from the United States, Italy and Spain. The analysed material was cDNA or gDNA that came from T cells, B-cell-depleted T cells, or PBMCs.

In the authors' methods: Cell counts per sample came from amplifying reference gene primers. Using immunoSEQ multiplex PCR, the repertoire was profiled, and TCRdb retains in-frame clones only, with some absent. V and J calls and clone size follow that table, whereas D and trimming were derived from the DNA. Found here are over 70,000 clones, approximately 80% of them singletons; the top ten hold about 3.8%. V shed 3 bases and J shed 4 bases, with 9 bases lying between them. The CDR3 is 13 residues long. CDR1 LGHDT and CDR2 YNNKEL come from the germline V gene (reference sequence). J is TRBJ1-1 and V is TRBV3-1 (or the pseudogene TRBV3-2); weak D call: TRBD1 (6 bases). Sequencing was performed on peripheral blood. The receptor was isolated from a woman aged 55-70 years with acute or convalescent COVID-19. This chain's CDR3 is CASSHRQATEAFF. As DNA, the CDR3 is TGTGCCAGCAGCCATAGACAGGCCACTGAAGCTTTCTTT.